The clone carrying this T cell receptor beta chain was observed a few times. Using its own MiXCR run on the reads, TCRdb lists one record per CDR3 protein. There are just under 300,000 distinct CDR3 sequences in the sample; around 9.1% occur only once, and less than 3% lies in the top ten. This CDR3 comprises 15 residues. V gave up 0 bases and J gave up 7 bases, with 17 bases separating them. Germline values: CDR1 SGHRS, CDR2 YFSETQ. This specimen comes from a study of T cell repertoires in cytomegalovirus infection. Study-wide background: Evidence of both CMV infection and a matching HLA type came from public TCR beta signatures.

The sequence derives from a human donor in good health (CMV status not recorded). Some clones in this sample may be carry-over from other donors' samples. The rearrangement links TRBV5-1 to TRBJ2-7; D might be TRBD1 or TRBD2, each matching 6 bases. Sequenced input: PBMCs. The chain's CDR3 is CASSLGPGAVREQYF. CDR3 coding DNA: TGCGCCAGCAGCTTGGGACCGGGGGCCGTAAGGGAGCAGTACTTC.